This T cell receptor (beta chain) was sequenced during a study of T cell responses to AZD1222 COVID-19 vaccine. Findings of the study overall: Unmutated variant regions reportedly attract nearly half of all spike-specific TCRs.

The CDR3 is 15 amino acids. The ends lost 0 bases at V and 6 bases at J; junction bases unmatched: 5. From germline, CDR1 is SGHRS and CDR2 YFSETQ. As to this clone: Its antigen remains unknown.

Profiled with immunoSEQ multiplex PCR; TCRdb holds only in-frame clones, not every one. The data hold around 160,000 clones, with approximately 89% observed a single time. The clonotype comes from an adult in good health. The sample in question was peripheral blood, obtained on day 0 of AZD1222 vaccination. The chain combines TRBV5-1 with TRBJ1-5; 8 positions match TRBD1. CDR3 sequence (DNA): TGCGCCAGCAGCTTGGTAAGGACAGGGCCTCAGCCCCAGCATTTT. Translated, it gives CASSLVRTGPQPQHF. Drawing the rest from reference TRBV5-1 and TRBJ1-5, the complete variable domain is KAGVTQTPRYLIKTRGQQVTLSCSPISGHRSVSWYQQTPGQGLQFLFEYFSETQRNKGNFPGRFSGRQFSNSRSEMNVSTLELGDSALYLCASSLVRTGPQPQHFGDGTRLSIL.